These 20 T cell receptor beta chains originate from one sample sequenced in a study of T cell clones after liver transplantation. Measured with immunoSEQ multiplex PCR; TCRdb has only the in-frame clones, and not every one. The repertoire holds some 75,000 clones, over 70% seen once, with about 0.64% in the top ten. Sequences were derived from CD4+ T cells from blood, sampled before liver transplant. Receptors originate from a human donor who received a liver transplant.

The J gene is TRBJ2-2, the V gene TRBV11-2; 7 nucleotides match TRBD1. Losses at the gene ends were 2 bases for V and 0 bases for J; bases not matched to a gene: 3. The CDR3 contains 16 residues. The germline V gene has CDR1 SGHAT and CDR2 FQNNGV. The DNA for the CDR3 is TGTGCCAGCAGCTTAACAGGGGTCTCGAACACCGGGGAGCTGTTTTTT. Translation: CASSLTGVSNTGELFF.

The CDR3 spells CASSEMRQGHEQYF. The DNA of the CDR3 is TGTGCCAGCAGTGAAATGAGGCAGGGCCACGAGCAGTACTTC. The gene calls are TRBV2 and TRBJ2-7, with D tentatively TRBD1 (5 bases). This CDR3 contains 14 residues. V gave up 2 bases and J gave up 5 bases, with 13 bases separating them. CDR1 SNHLY and CDR2 FYNNEI come from the germline V gene.

The chain joins TRBV6-5 to TRBJ1-2, with unresolved D. Between the trimmed V and J ends, which lost 0 bases and 6 bases, there was a span of 14 bases. Germline V gene sequence: CDR1 MNHEY, CDR2 SVGAGI. The CDR3 contains 15 residues. CDR3 bases: TGTGCCAGCAGTTACTCGCCTGGGTCTTCGGATGGCTACACCTTC. Amino acid sequence: CASSYSPGSSDGYTF.

This rearrangement joins TRBV7-9 to TRBJ1-2; no reliable D call. Per the germline V gene, CDR1 is SEHNR and CDR2 is FQNEAQ (reference sequence). CDR3 length: 14 amino acids. V lost 5 bases and J lost 8, with 18 bases in between. CDR3 protein: CASSPNVQMGGYTF. CDR3 DNA: TGTGCCAGCAGCCCGAACGTCCAGATGGGGGGCTACACCTTC. The entire variable domain, with the rest obtained from reference TRBV7-9 and TRBJ1-2, is as follows: DTGVSQNPRHKITKRGQNVTFRCDPISEHNRLYWYRQTLGQGPEFLTYFQNEAQLEKSRLLSDRFSAERPKGSFSTLEIQRTEQGDSAMYLCASSPNVQMGGYTFGSGTRLTVV.

This chain uses TRBV4-2 with TRBJ1-1; D ambiguous. The V and J ends lost 0 bases and 6 bases respectively, with 17 bases between them. Looked up from germline, CDR1 is LGHNA and CDR2 is YNFKEQ. CDR3 length: 16 residues. The CDR3 DNA reads TGTGCCAGCAGCCAAGAGGTTCGGTTGTTTGGGGCTGAAGCTTTCTTT. It codes for CASSQEVRLFGAEAFF.

This chain uses TRBV25-1 with TRBJ2-2; TRBD2 matches at 13 bases. This CDR3 comprises 18 residues. The V segment lost 0 bases and the J segment 5 bases; nucleotides outside the gene matches: 6. CDR1 is MGHDK, CDR2 SYGVNS, per germline. CDR3 bases: TGTGCCAGCAGTGAATATCCCCCGACTAGCGGGAGGACCGGGGAGCTGTTTTTT. Its translation is CASSEYPPTSGRTGELFF.

V usage is TRBV11-2 and J usage is TRBJ2-2; the D gene is possibly TRBD2 (6 bases). The CDR3 totals 15 residues. Trimming shortened V by 5 bases and J by 1 base, and 11 bases separated the two germline ends. Germline values: CDR1 SGHAT, CDR2 FQNNGV. CDR3 in amino acids: CASSPPGVNTGELFF. For the CDR3, the DNA is TGTGCCAGCAGCCCCCCGGGGGTGAACACCGGGGAGCTGTTTTTT.

This chain joins TRBV19 and TRBJ2-3; unclear D gene. CDR3 length: 14 residues. Germline CDR1 is LNHDA and CDR2 is SQIVND (reference sequence). V was trimmed by 4 bases and J by 4 bases, leaving 12 bases between them. CDR3 sequence reads: CASSRWNWADTQYF. The CDR3 DNA follows: TGTGCCAGTAGTAGGTGGAATTGGGCAGATACGCAGTATTTT.

The V gene is TRBV2, the J gene TRBJ2-1; TRBD2 matches 7 bases. CDR3 length equals 16 residues. Germline V CDR1 and CDR2: SNHLY, FYNNEI. V lost 2 bases, J lost 7 bases, and 11 bases stayed unmatched. CDR3: CASSETWLAAFNEQFF. The CDR3 DNA sequence: TGTGCCAGCAGTGAAACCTGGCTAGCGGCTTTTAATGAGCAGTTCTTC.

The rearrangement uses TRBV9 and TRBJ2-3; D not resolved. There are 15 residues in the CDR3. Germline CDR1 and CDR2: SGDLS and YYNGEE. The V gene lost 4 bases and the J gene lost 0 bases, with 12 bases spanning the gap. The DNA for the CDR3 is TGTGCCAGCAGCCCGAGAAGTACCAGCACAGATACGCAGTATTTT. As protein: CASSPRSTSTDTQYF.

In this sample, this clone is medium-sized (0.01 to 0.1%). V usage is TRBV30 and J usage is TRBJ1-1; D call uncertain. The V gene's germline CDR1 is GTSNPN and CDR2 SVGIG (reference sequence). The CDR3 totals 13 residues. The ends were cut back, 3 bases at V and 1 base at J, with 9 bases in the middle. The CDR3 protein is CAWRRVRNTEAFF. CDR3 nucleotides: TGTGCCTGGAGGAGGGTGAGGAACACTGAAGCTTTCTTT. Based on the CDR3 plus reference TRBV30 and TRBJ1-1, the full variable domain is SQTIHQWPATLVQPVGSPLSLECTVEGTSNPNLYWYRQAAGRGLQLLFYSVGIGQISSEVPQNLSASRPQDRQFILSSKKLLLSDSGFYLCAWRRVRNTEAFFGQGTRLTVV.

J is TRBJ2-7 and V is TRBV20-1; D is perhaps TRBD2 (6 bases). V was pared by 7 bases and J by 4 bases, with 8 bases between. This CDR3 region has 10 residues. Germline-derived CDR1 and CDR2 are DFQATT and SNEGSKA (reference sequence). CDR3 in amino acids: CSGGRYEQYF. The DNA for the CDR3 is TGCAGTGGTGGGAGGTACGAGCAGTACTTC.

The V gene is TRBV11-2, the J gene TRBJ1-3; D might be TRBD1 (5 bases). The V gene's germline CDR1 is SGHAT and CDR2 FQNNGV. The V gene lost 7 bases and the J gene lost 0 bases, with 13 bases spanning the gap. The CDR3 has 15 amino acids. CDR3 sequence: CASTRGGSSGNTIYF. CDR3 bases: TGTGCCAGCACCCGGGGGGGAAGCTCTGGAAACACCATATATTTT.

The chain uses TRBV6-9 and TRBJ1-5; D is undetermined. CDR3 length: 13 residues. V dropped 6 bases and J dropped 6 bases, with 12 bases sitting between them. Germline V gene sequence: CDR1 MNHGY, CDR2 SVAAGI. CDR3 DNA sequence: TGTGCCAGCAGCCAATCGTTTGGTCAGCCCCAGCATTTT. It encodes CASSQSFGQPQHF.

The gene calls are TRBV19 and TRBJ2-1, with TRBD1 matching over 9 bases. V shed 9 bases and J 3 bases; nucleotides not matched to a gene: 6. CDR1 is LNHDA and CDR2 is SQIVND in the germline V gene (reference sequence). This CDR3 is built from 14 residues. The DNA of the CDR3 is TGTGCCAGCGCGACAGGGGGATACTACAATGAGCAGTTCTTC. It specifies CASATGGYYNEQFF.

V is TRBV5-1 and J is TRBJ2-1; 10 nucleotides align to TRBD2. This CDR3 has 16 residues. Germline V lookup: CDR1 SGHRS, CDR2 YFSETQ. After removal of 4 bases from V and 4 bases from J, the junction contained 8 bases not matched to a gene. The CDR3 is CASSENPSGGYNEQFF. DNA for the CDR3: TGCGCCAGCAGCGAAAATCCTAGCGGGGGATACAATGAGCAGTTCTTC.

This chain uses TRBV5-1 with TRBJ2-3; 9 nucleotides align to TRBD1. This CDR3 is 15 amino acids long. Per germline, CDR1 SGHRS and CDR2 YFSETQ. With 2 bases clipped from V and 5 bases from J, the junction kept 6 bases outside the gene matches. CDR3 amino acids: CASSLGTGTRDTQYF. CDR3 DNA: TGCGCCAGCAGCTTAGGGACAGGGACGAGAGATACGCAGTATTTT.

J is TRBJ2-7 and V is TRBV27; 14 bases line up with TRBD2. The CDR3 spans 14 residues. Looked up from germline, CDR1 is MNHEY and CDR2 is SMNVEV (reference sequence). After removal of 10 bases from V and 6 bases from J, the junction contained 8 bases not matched to a gene. The CDR3 nucleotides are TGTGCCACCGCGGGACTAGCGGGAGTAGTCGAGCAGTACTTC. Translated: CATAGLAGVVEQYF.

The rearrangement uses TRBV7-6 and TRBJ2-7; D is perhaps TRBD1 (6 bases). Trimming cost V 4 bases and J 5 bases, with 15 bases left between them. Germline assignment: CDR1 SGHVS and CDR2 FNYEAQ. The length of the CDR3 is 14 residues. CDR3 nucleotide sequence: TGTGCCAGCAGCTCGTTACAGGGTTCCCACGAGCAGTACTTC. It specifies CASSSLQGSHEQYF.

The chain recombines TRBV18 with TRBJ1-4; D gene uncertain. CDR3 length: 13 amino acids. Trimming cost V 2 bases and J 14 bases, with 15 bases left between them. Germline V CDR1 and CDR2: KGHSH, LQKENI. The CDR3 sequence: CASSPWQADDLFF. Here the CDR3 DNA reads TGTGCCAGCTCACCATGGCAGGCCGACGACCTGTTTTTT.